The next 3 T cell receptor beta chains were all read from a single sample in a study of blood T cells in healthy people across ages. A second PCR, run for roughly 6 to 11 cycles, used a sample-barcoded 5' primer plus a J-beta primer mix. Each CDR3 protein is one row after TCRdb ran MiXCR on the 5' RACE reads. The sample carries around 900,000 distinct CDR3 sequences, 45% to 60% recorded once. Sequencing input: blood. The receptors derive from a woman in her fifties or sixties in good health.

A few counts support this clonotype. The rearrangement links TRBV6-2 or TRBV6-3 to TRBJ2-1, with 12 bases that match TRBD2. This CDR3 has 16 residues. After removal of 7 bases from V and 8 bases from J, the junction contained 12 bases not matched to a gene. Germline V CDR1 and CDR2: MNHEY, SVGEGT. CDR3 nucleotides: TGTGCCAGCAACCTTCCTAGCGGGAGGGCCCCAGATGAGCAGTTCTTC. Its protein is CASNLPSGRAPDEQFF.

This chain links TRBV6-5 with TRBJ1-3; D unresolved. Between the trimmed V and J ends, which lost 6 bases and 0 bases, there was a span of 12 bases. CDR1 and CDR2 from the germline V gene are MNHEY and SVGAGI. The CDR3 contains 15 residues. CDR3 nucleotide sequence: TGTGCCAGCAGACAATCTTTCACCTCTGGAAACACCATATATTTT. It encodes CASRQSFTSGNTIYF.

In regard to this clonotype: Because the CDR3 is missing its conserved closing phenylalanine or tryptophan, this is likely a read error. The V and J genes are TRBV7-2 and TRBJ2-1; D uncertain. The J call may be faulty, since TRBJ2-7 better matches the DNA end. The CDR3 sequence is 11 residues long. Germline values: CDR1 SGHTA, CDR2 FQGNSA. The DNA for the CDR3 is TGTGCCAGCAGCTCCAAAGGGGAGCAGTACTCC. It yields the protein CASSSKGEQYS.